The 13 T cell receptor beta chains below all came from one sample that was sequenced in a study of cytomegalovirus exposure and HLA in healthy donors. Primers: 60 Vbeta forward and 13 Jbeta reverse. Here immunoSEQ multiplex PCR was the method, and the copy in TCRdb shows in-frame clones only, minus some. Of approximately 110,000 clones in the sample, around 60% were seen once. The sequencing sample was made of PBMCs. These receptors were collected from a man aged 25 to 40 in good health and CMV-seropositive.

The V and J genes are TRBV6-5 and TRBJ2-7; perhaps TRBD2 as D (5 bases). CDR1 MNHEY and CDR2 SVGAGI come from the germline V gene. The V end was cut by 6 bases, the J end by 4 bases, with 13 bases between. This CDR3 region has 13 residues. The CDR3 DNA sequence: TGTGCCAGCAGGCAATCGGGGTCTTACGAGCAGTACTTC. Translation gives CASRQSGSYEQYF.

V and J are TRBV4-1 and TRBJ1-2; D remains unclear. The CDR3 length is 14 residues. CDR1 and CDR2 from the germline V gene are MGHRA and YSYEKL. V lost 2 bases and J 4 bases, leaving 11 bases between the germline ends. The CDR3: CASSQLAESYGYTF. CDR3 nucleotides: TGCGCCAGCAGCCAATTGGCAGAATCCTATGGCTACACCTTC.

This chain uses TRBV7-8 with TRBJ1-5; a possible D gene is TRBD1 (6 bases). CDR3 size: 17 residues. The germline V and J ends were trimmed by 5 bases and 2 bases, with 19 bases remaining between them. CDR1 is SGHVS and CDR2 is FQNEAQ in the germline V gene. CDR3 residues: CASSPQRVPGGNQPQHF. CDR3 DNA: TGTGCCAGCAGCCCCCAACGGGTCCCAGGGGGCAATCAGCCCCAGCATTTT.

This clone was picked up one time. The chain carries TRBV7-9 and TRBJ1-4, with D perhaps TRBD1 (6 bases). Germline V gene sequence: CDR1 SEHNR, CDR2 FQNEAQ (reference sequence). This CDR3 contains 15 residues. Between the trimmed V and J ends, which lost 4 bases and 7 bases, there was a span of 16 bases. Here the CDR3 reads CASSSARGAVEKLFF. As DNA, the CDR3 is TGTGCCAGCAGCTCCGCCAGGGGCGCCGTTGAAAAACTGTTTTTT.

V is TRBV9 and J is TRBJ2-7, with 10 positions matching TRBD2. Per the germline V gene, CDR1 is SGDLS and CDR2 is YYNGEE. CDR3 length: 15 residues. The junction had 5 bases not matched to a gene; V was cut back by 0 bases and J by 5 bases. CDR3 loop: CASSVEGLAWNEQYF. The DNA for the CDR3 is TGTGCCAGCAGCGTAGAGGGACTAGCGTGGAACGAGCAGTACTTC.

This clone turned up a few times. This chain uses TRBV7-9 with TRBJ1-1, with D perhaps matching TRBD1 (5 bases). The ends were cut back, 7 bases at V and 3 bases at J, with 12 bases in the middle. The length of the CDR3 is 13 residues. In germline, CDR1 is SEHNR, CDR2 FQNEAQ (reference sequence). This CDR3 reads CASTEIGDTEAFF. For the CDR3, the DNA is TGTGCCAGCACCGAAATAGGGGACACTGAAGCTTTCTTT.

With regard to this clone: Within the sample, other DNA sequences also encode this same CDR3. J is TRBJ2-3 and V is TRBV5-6; 8 bases align to TRBD2. V was clipped by 3 bases and J by 6 bases; unmatched bases: 6. The germline V gene has CDR1 SGHDT and CDR2 YYEEEE. This CDR3 contains 14 residues. CDR3 DNA: TGTGCCAGCAGCTCCGGGGGGGCAGGGGATACGCAGTATTTT. Translated, it gives CASSSGGAGDTQYF.

V and J are TRBV7-3 and TRBJ2-7; a weak D match, TRBD2 (6 bases). The CDR3 covers 13 residues. CDR1 and CDR2 (germline): SGHTA, FQGTGA. V dropped 3 bases and J dropped 2 bases, with 8 bases sitting between them. In DNA, the CDR3 is TGTGCCAGCAGCTTGGCGGGAACCTACGAGCAGTACTTC. Translation gives CASSLAGTYEQYF.

This chain connects TRBV18 to TRBJ1-2; possible D gene TRBD1, 5 bases. V was cut by 6 bases and J by 5 bases, with 13 bases left in between. Germline assignment: CDR1 KGHSH and CDR2 LQKENI. The CDR3 spans 13 residues. CDR3 loop: CASSLSQEYGYTF. DNA of the CDR3: TGTGCCAGCTCCCTATCACAGGAATATGGCTACACCTTC.

The V and J genes are TRBV11-3 and TRBJ2-2, with D hard to call. CDR1 is SGHNT and CDR2 is YENEEA in the germline V gene. The V end was cut by 0 bases, the J end by 6 bases, with 8 bases between. The length of the CDR3 is 14 residues. The CDR3 protein is CASSLDGNPGELFF. CDR3 DNA: TGTGCCAGCAGCTTAGACGGTAATCCCGGGGAGCTGTTTTTT.

The chain uses TRBV12-5 and TRBJ2-5; possible D gene TRBD1, 6 bases. This CDR3 region has 14 residues. Germline values: CDR1 LGHNT, CDR2 FRNRAP. V lost 2 bases to trimming and J lost 2 bases, with 9 bases between them. In nucleotides, the CDR3 is TGTGCTAGTGGTTTGTCGACAGGACAAGAGACCCAGTACTTC. Amino acid sequence: CASGLSTGQETQYF.

The chain joins TRBV19 to TRBJ2-7, with D unresolved. V was shortened by 1 base and J by 1 base, with 8 bases between the two germline ends. The length of the CDR3 is 14 residues. Germline V gene data show CDR1 as LNHDA and CDR2 as SQIVND (reference sequence). For the CDR3, the DNA is TGTGCCAGTAGTATAGTGGGCAGTTCCTACGAGCAGTACTTC. It specifies CASSIVGSSYEQYF.

The chain couples TRBV19 to TRBJ1-1; D ambiguous. The CDR3 spans 13 residues. Between the trimmed V and J ends, which lost 7 bases and 0 bases, there was a span of 9 bases. Germline lookup yields CDR1 LNHDA and CDR2 SQIVND (reference sequence). The CDR3 sequence is CASTGRVNTEAFF. CDR3 in DNA: TGTGCCAGTACCGGGAGGGTGAACACTGAAGCTTTCTTT.